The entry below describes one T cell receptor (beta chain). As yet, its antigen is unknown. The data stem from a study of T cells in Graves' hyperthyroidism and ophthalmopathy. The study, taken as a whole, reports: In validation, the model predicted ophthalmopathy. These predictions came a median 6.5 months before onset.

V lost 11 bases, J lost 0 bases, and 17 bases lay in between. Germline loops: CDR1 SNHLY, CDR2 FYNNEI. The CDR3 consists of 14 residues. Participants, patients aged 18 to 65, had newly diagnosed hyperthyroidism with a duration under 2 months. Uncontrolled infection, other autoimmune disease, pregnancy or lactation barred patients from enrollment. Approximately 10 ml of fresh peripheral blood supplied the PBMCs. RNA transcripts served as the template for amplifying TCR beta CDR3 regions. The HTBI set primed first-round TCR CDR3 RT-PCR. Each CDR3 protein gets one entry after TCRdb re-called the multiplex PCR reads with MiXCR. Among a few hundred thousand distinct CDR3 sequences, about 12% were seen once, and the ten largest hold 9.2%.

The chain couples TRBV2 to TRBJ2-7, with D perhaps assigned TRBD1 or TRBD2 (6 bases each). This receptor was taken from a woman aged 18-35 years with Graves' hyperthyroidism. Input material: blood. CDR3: CAFQRGPTSYEQYF. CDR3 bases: TGTGCCTTCCAACGGGGGCCCACCTCCTACGAGCAGTACTTC. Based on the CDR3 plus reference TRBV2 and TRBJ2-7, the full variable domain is EPEVTQTPSHQVTQMGQEVILRCVPISNHLYFYWYRQILGQKVEFLVSFYNNEISEKSEIFDDQFSVERPDGSNFTLKIRSTKLEDSAMYFCAFQRGPTSYEQYFGPGTRLTVT.